Presented here are 11 T cell receptor beta chains from one specimen sequenced in a study of breast tumors, draining lymph nodes, adjacent tissues. TCRdb passed the multiplex PCR reads through MiXCR, listing each CDR3 protein once. This sample has about 47,000 distinct CDR3 sequences; more than 20% occur once, and the top ten carry about 7.6%. The sequenced sample was breast tumor tissue. The receptor set was obtained from a female donor with breast cancer. Some clones in this sample may be carry-over from other donors' samples.

The chain is built from TRBV7-2 and TRBJ1-6; D call uncertain. Germline V lookup: CDR1 SGHTA, CDR2 FQGNSA. The germline V and J ends were trimmed by 0 bases and 6 bases, with 12 bases remaining between them. The CDR3 has 16 residues. CDR3 loop: CASSLARAPFNSPLHF. The CDR3 nucleotides read TGTGCCAGCAGCTTAGCGCGGGCGCCGTTTAATTCACCCCTCCACTTT. Full variable domain (outside the CDR3, taken from reference TRBV7-2 and TRBJ1-6): GAGVSQSPSNKVTEKGKDVELRCDPISGHTALYWYRQSLGQGLEFLIYFQGNSAPDKSGLPSDRFSAERTGGSVSTLTIQRTQQEDSAVYLCASSLARAPFNSPLHFGNGTRLTVT.

This clonotype was observed at least ten times. The V gene is TRBV6-6, the J gene TRBJ2-5; the match to TRBD2 covers 8 bases. Germline V gene sequence: CDR1 MNHNY, CDR2 SVGAGI (reference sequence). V lost 10 bases to trimming and J lost 3 bases; unmatched junction nucleotides: 22. This CDR3 has 18 residues. Here the CDR3 DNA reads TGTGCCACCTCCCCGGGTAGCGGGGTAAACCGATTAAAAGAGACCCAGTACTTC. This codes for CATSPGSGVNRLKETQYF.

This chain links TRBV7-3 with TRBJ2-1; tentatively, D is TRBD2 (6 bases). The length of the CDR3 is 15 residues. Germline values: CDR1 SGHTA, CDR2 FQGTGA. Trimming removed 0 bases from V and 9 bases from J, with 15 bases in between. CDR3 sequence: CASSLTAGPGGEQFF. CDR3 sequence (DNA): TGTGCCAGCAGCTTAACAGCGGGTCCCGGGGGTGAGCAGTTCTTC.

Many counts were recorded for this clonotype. The V call is TRBV3-1, the J call TRBJ2-7, with 8 bases lining up with TRBD1. This CDR3 contains 14 residues. CDR1 LGHDT and CDR2 YNNKEL come from the germline V gene (reference sequence). The V segment lost 3 bases and the J segment 3 bases; nucleotides outside the gene matches: 4. The CDR3, as DNA: TGTGCCAGCAGCCACCCCGGGACAGGCTACGAGCAGTACTTC. Residues: CASSHPGTGYEQYF.

The chain joins TRBV2 to TRBJ2-1; D is tentatively TRBD1 or TRBD2 (5 bases each). Germline values: CDR1 SNHLY, CDR2 FYNNEI. Trimming took off 5 bases at V and 13 bases at J, with 21 bases between the two ends. The CDR3 loop spans 14 amino acids. Here the CDR3 reads CASSLRDQGRLQFF. CDR3 coding DNA: TGTGCCAGCAGTCTTCGGGACCAAGGACGCCTCCAGTTCTTC.

This clonotype was detected many times. CDR3 nucleotide sequence: TGTGCCAGCAGTGAAAGCGCGGGAAGCACAGATACGCAGTATTTT. Encoded protein: CASSESAGSTDTQYF. V and J are TRBV6-1 and TRBJ2-3; a weak D match, TRBD2 (6 bases). The CDR3 length is 15 residues. V dropped 2 bases and J dropped 0 bases, with 9 bases sitting between them. Germline V gives CDR1 MNHNS, CDR2 SASEGT.

The genes are TRBV5-5 and TRBJ2-4; D is unclear. From germline, CDR1 is SGHKS and CDR2 YYEKEE (reference sequence). V dropped 4 bases and J dropped 8 bases, with 16 bases sitting between them. The CDR3 runs to 14 residues. The CDR3 here is CASSPQIGGDIQYF. CDR3 coding DNA: TGTGCCAGCAGCCCTCAAATCGGTGGGGACATTCAGTACTTC.

This clonotype is classed as medium-sized. J is TRBJ2-7 and V is TRBV10-3, with 10 positions matching TRBD1. The CDR3 covers 14 residues. The V gene's germline CDR1 is ENHRY and CDR2 SYGVKD. V gave up 10 bases and J gave up 7 bases; unmatched junction bases: 13. The CDR3 nucleotides are TGTGCCACGCAATCCGGGACAGGGGTTGGGGAGCAGTACTTC. Translation gives CATQSGTGVGEQYF.

This clonotype was counted many times. This sequence joins TRBV9 and TRBJ1-6, with D tentatively TRBD1 (6 bases). The germline V and J ends were trimmed by 3 bases and 8 bases, with 15 bases remaining between them. Germline CDR1 is SGDLS and CDR2 is YYNGEE. CDR3 length: 15 residues. CDR3 region: CASSAWGGADSPLHF. DNA of the CDR3: TGTGCCAGCAGCGCCTGGGGGGGGGCGGATTCACCCCTCCACTTT.

At least ten counts were recorded for this clonotype. The rearrangement joins TRBV5-1 to TRBJ2-7, with 12 bases that match TRBD2. CDR3 length equals 15 residues. V lost 4 bases, J lost 5 bases, and 7 bases stayed unmatched. The germline V gene encodes CDR1 SGHRS and CDR2 YFSETQ. CDR3: CASSTLAGGPNEQYF. DNA of the CDR3: TGCGCCAGCAGCACGCTAGCGGGGGGGCCCAACGAGCAGTACTTC.

At least ten counts were recorded for this clonotype. The chain employs TRBV4-1 and TRBJ2-5; the D gene is possibly TRBD1 (5 bases). Germline values: CDR1 MGHRA, CDR2 YSYEKL. The CDR3 sequence is 15 residues long. V was cut by 5 bases and J by 0 bases, with 13 bases left in between. Written as DNA, the CDR3 is TGCGCCAGCAGCAAAACACAGGTATACCAAGAGACCCAGTACTTC. Amino acids: CASSKTQVYQETQYF.